Listed here are 30 T cell receptor beta chains from one sample, sequenced in a study of T cells in Graves' hyperthyroidism and ophthalmopathy. Researchers took RNA transcripts and amplified the TCR beta CDR3 regions from them. A set of HTBI primers served as the primers for a first-round RT-PCR of the TCR CDR3. Using its own MiXCR run on the multiplex PCR reads, TCRdb lists one record per CDR3 protein. The repertoire holds a few hundred thousand distinct CDR3 sequences, with roughly 18% as singletons. Material for sequencing was blood. These receptors came from a man aged 18 to 30 with Graves' ophthalmopathy.

Only a few counts were recorded for this clonotype. J is TRBJ1-2 and V is TRBV7-9; weak D call: TRBD1 (6 bases). Germline lookup yields CDR1 SEHNR and CDR2 FQNEAQ (reference sequence). The CDR3 runs to 16 residues. Trimming shortened V by 5 bases and J by 5 bases, and 21 bases separated the two germline ends. CDR3 sequence: CASSQRTRQEIYGYTF. In nucleotides, the CDR3 is TGTGCCAGCAGCCAACGGACCAGACAGGAAATATATGGCTACACCTTC.

This clonotype came up a few times. The rearrangement uses TRBV5-1 and TRBJ2-5; unclear D gene. Per the germline V gene, CDR1 is SGHRS and CDR2 is YFSETQ. This CDR3 is built from 11 residues. V shed 6 bases and J shed 4 bases, with 7 bases lying between them. The chain's CDR3 is CASMGGETQYF. CDR3 coding DNA: TGCGCCAGCATGGGCGGAGAGACCCAGTACTTC.

The chain has TRBV28 and TRBJ2-7, with 10 bases identical to TRBD2. This CDR3 region has 16 residues. Losses at the gene ends were 5 bases for V and 0 bases for J; bases not matched to a gene: 7. Germline CDR1 is MDHEN and CDR2 is SYDVKM. DNA for the CDR3: TGTGCCAGCAGTCCCCGACTAGCGGGCCTCTCCTACGAGCAGTACTTC. This codes for CASSPRLAGLSYEQYF.

In this sample, this clonotype turned up a few times. This chain uses TRBV6-1 with TRBJ1-2, with TRBD1 matching over 7 bases. After removal of 3 bases from V and 7 bases from J, the junction contained 8 bases not matched to a gene. Germline V gives CDR1 MNHNS, CDR2 SASEGT. The CDR3 length is 14 residues. The CDR3 bases are TGTGCCAGCAGTGAGGCCAGGGGGATAGGTGGCTACACCTTC. Encoded protein: CASSEARGIGGYTF.

At least ten counts were recorded for this clonotype. The V and J genes are TRBV28 and TRBJ1-2; no definite D call. Germline CDR1 and CDR2: MDHEN and SYDVKM. Between the trimmed V and J ends, which lost 2 bases and 4 bases, there was a span of 5 bases. This CDR3 is built from 12 residues. CDR3: CASSLGVYGYTF. As DNA, the CDR3 is TGTGCCAGCAGTTTAGGGGTCTATGGCTACACCTTC.

This clonotype came up a few times. The V gene is TRBV6-5, the J gene TRBJ2-4; D gene unclear. The V end was cut by 2 bases, the J end by 6 bases, with 8 bases between. The germline V gene has CDR1 MNHEY and CDR2 SVGAGI. The CDR3 is 13 amino acids. CDR3: CASSYQTVNIQYF. For the CDR3, the DNA is TGTGCCAGCAGTTACCAGACTGTAAACATTCAGTACTTC.

V usage is TRBV12-3 or TRBV12-4 and J usage is TRBJ2-1; no clear D. The germline V and J ends were trimmed by 5 bases and 4 bases, with 6 bases remaining between them. The CDR3 runs to 12 residues. CDR3 DNA sequence: TGTGCCAGCAGTATACAATACAATGAGCAGTTCTTC. This translates into CASSIQYNEQFF.

This clonotype turned up a few times. Here the CDR3 DNA reads TGTGCCAGCAGCTTAGGGGCGGCCGGGGAGCTGTTTTTT. This encodes CASSLGAAGELFF. The J gene is TRBJ2-2, the V gene TRBV13; D unresolved. Germline V CDR1 and CDR2: PRHDT, FYEKMQ (reference sequence). Trimming removed 0 bases at V and 6 bases at J, with 5 bases between. The CDR3 covers 13 residues. The full variable domain, its missing parts supplied by reference TRBV13 and TRBJ2-2, is AAGVIQSPRHLIKEKRETATLKCYPIPRHDTVYWYQQGPGQDPQFLISFYEKMQSDKGSIPDRFSAQQFSDYHSELNMSSLELGDSALYFCASSLGAAGELFFGEGSRLTVL.

The rearrangement links TRBV4-1 to TRBJ1-1; no clear D gene. Trimming shortened V by 0 bases and J by 5 bases, and 7 bases separated the two germline ends. From germline, CDR1 is MGHRA and CDR2 YSYEKL. The CDR3 runs 13 residues. CDR3 residues: CASSQDAETEAFF. The CDR3 DNA sequence: TGCGCCAGCAGCCAAGACGCCGAGACTGAAGCTTTCTTT.

The rearrangement links TRBV27 to TRBJ1-2, with unresolved D. The CDR3 has 16 amino acids. V was shortened by 2 bases and J by 8 bases, with 21 bases between the two germline ends. Looked up from germline, CDR1 is MNHEY and CDR2 is SMNVEV (reference sequence). The CDR3 DNA sequence: TGTGCCAGCAGTTTAGGCAGTCCCAAACTTTCTATAGGCTACACCTTC. As protein: CASSLGSPKLSIGYTF.

This clonotype was seen repeatedly, ten times or more. CDR3 in amino acids: CASRKAGGPTGYNEQFF. DNA of the CDR3: TGTGCCAGCAGGAAAGCGGGGGGGCCAACCGGCTACAATGAGCAGTTCTTC. The chain joins TRBV28 to TRBJ2-1; 10 nucleotides align to TRBD2. The CDR3 covers 17 residues. Germline V gene data show CDR1 as MDHEN and CDR2 as SYDVKM. Trimming took 6 bases from V and 3 from J; bases not matched to a gene: 11. Supplemented by reference TRBV28 and TRBJ2-1, the full variable domain reads DVKVTQSSRYLVKRTGEKVFLECVQDMDHENMFWYRQDPGLGLRLIYFSYDVKMKEKGDIPEGYSVSREKKERFSLILESASTNQTSMYLCASRKAGGPTGYNEQFFGPGTRLTVL.

This clonotype turned up a few times. This chain joins TRBV27 and TRBJ1-6, with D perhaps matching TRBD1 (5 bases). The CDR3 consists of 15 residues. CDR1 is MNHEY, CDR2 SMNVEV, per germline (reference sequence). Trimming took 0 bases from V and 5 from J, leaving 8 bases between them. The CDR3 bases are TGTGCCAGCAGTTTATCAGGGGCCGATAATTCACCCCTCCACTTT. Amino acid sequence: CASSLSGADNSPLHF.

This clonotype was seen only a few times. The chain carries TRBV6-5 and TRBJ1-5; D is unresolved. V lost 0 bases to trimming and J lost 5 bases, with 8 bases between them. Germline values: CDR1 MNHEY, CDR2 SVGAGI. This CDR3 is 14 amino acids long. CDR3: CASSYSAGYQPQHF. The CDR3 nucleotides read TGTGCCAGCAGTTACTCAGCAGGATATCAGCCCCAGCATTTT.

This clonotype was observed at least ten times. The chain employs TRBV28 and TRBJ1-6; D is possibly TRBD1 (5 bases). The length of the CDR3 is 15 residues. CDR1 MDHEN and CDR2 SYDVKM come from the germline V gene. Trimming took off 2 bases at V and 5 bases at J, with 10 bases between the two ends. In nucleotides, the CDR3 is TGTGCCAGCAGTTTAATCGACAGAGATAATTCACCCCTCCACTTT. Its protein product is CASSLIDRDNSPLHF.

V is TRBV20-1 and J is TRBJ2-3; the D is unclear. This CDR3 comprises 16 residues. The germline V gene has CDR1 DFQATT and CDR2 SNEGSKA (reference sequence). The V end was cut by 0 bases, the J end by 0 bases, with 13 bases between. The CDR3 bases are TGCAGTGCTAGAGATCGAGACACATCTAGCACAGATACGCAGTATTTT. Protein sequence: CSARDRDTSSTDTQYF.

This clonotype was found a few times. The J gene is TRBJ2-7, the V gene TRBV3-1; D gene uncertain. The ends were cut back, 8 bases at V and 6 bases at J, with 20 bases in the middle. The CDR3 spans 14 residues. Germline V gives CDR1 LGHDT, CDR2 YNNKEL (reference sequence). CDR3 loop: CASGAEGTLREQYF. CDR3 DNA: TGTGCCAGCGGCGCGGAAGGTACACTACGCGAGCAGTACTTC.

In this sample, this clonotype turned up a few times. This may stem from a read error, because a much larger clone lies one nucleotide away. This sequence joins TRBV7-6 and TRBJ1-2; D is unclear. Germline V gives CDR1 SGHVS, CDR2 FNYEAQ. Between the trimmed V and J ends, which lost 6 bases and 3 bases, there was a span of 11 bases. The CDR3 runs to 13 residues. CDR3 loop: CASSRHVDYGYTF. The CDR3, as DNA: TGTGCCAGCAGTCGACATGTGGACTATGGCTACACCTTC.

The V and J genes are TRBV11-2 and TRBJ2-1, with 8 bases aligning to TRBD2. V lost 5 bases to trimming and J lost 4 bases; unmatched junction nucleotides: 4. The CDR3 sequence is 14 residues long. Germline V gene sequence: CDR1 SGHAT, CDR2 FQNNGV. CDR3 sequence (DNA): TGTGCCAGCAGCCCGACTAGCGAGTACAATGAGCAGTTCTTC. Protein sequence: CASSPTSEYNEQFF.

This clonotype has just a few counts. The chain is built from TRBV7-9 and TRBJ2-7, with a tentative D call TRBD1 (6 bases). CDR1 is SEHNR and CDR2 is FQNEAQ in the germline V gene (reference sequence). V was clipped by 4 bases and J by 0 bases, with 13 bases between them. CDR3 length: 15 residues. CDR3 loop: CASSSTGLGSYEQYF. The DNA for the CDR3 is TGTGCCAGCAGCTCCACAGGGCTAGGCTCCTACGAGCAGTACTTC.

This clonotype came up a few times. The rearrangement uses TRBV27 and TRBJ2-1; the match to TRBD2 covers 8 bases. V trimming: 3 bases; J trimming: 6 bases; junction bases outside the gene matches: 4. The CDR3 runs 14 residues. Per the germline V gene, CDR1 is MNHEY and CDR2 is SMNVEV (reference sequence). The CDR3: CASSLGGGPNEQFF. The CDR3 DNA is TGTGCCAGCAGTTTGGGCGGGGGGCCCAATGAGCAGTTCTTC.

The V call is TRBV2, the J call TRBJ2-7; TRBD2 is a possible D gene (7 bases). Trimming took off 6 bases at V and 2 bases at J, with 14 bases between the two ends. The CDR3 consists of 14 residues. Germline CDR1 is SNHLY and CDR2 is FYNNEI. The CDR3 coding sequence is TGTGCCAGCAGCGGAGGGGGGGCTGCCTACGAGCAGTACTTC. It translates to CASSGGGAAYEQYF.

The chain is built from TRBV27 and TRBJ2-1, with D possibly matching TRBD2 (6 bases). The CDR3 covers 12 residues. CDR1 and CDR2 (germline): MNHEY, SMNVEV (reference sequence). Trimming removed 3 bases from V and 9 bases from J, with 9 bases in between. The CDR3 DNA reads TGTGCCAGCAGTTTCGAGGAGGGTGAGCAGTTCTTC. This gives the protein CASSFEEGEQFF.

This clonotype was counted only a few times. The chain links TRBV10-3 to TRBJ2-7; 7 positions match TRBD1. J was trimmed by 3 bases and V by 0 bases; bases with no gene match: 8. Looked up from germline, CDR1 is ENHRY and CDR2 is SYGVKD. This CDR3 has 16 residues. CDR3 in amino acids: CAISESMGQPNYEQYF. The CDR3 nucleotides are TGTGCCATCAGTGAGTCGATGGGACAGCCTAACTACGAGCAGTACTTC.

A note on this clonotype: This sequence may be a read error, since a much larger clone differs from it by one base. The CDR3 does not close with the conserved phenylalanine or tryptophan, likely indicating a read error. The chain has TRBV18 and TRBJ1-1; D is uncertain. Deletions cut 10 bases from V and 3 bases from J, with 9 bases between. The germline gives CDR1 KGHSH, CDR2 LQKENI. This CDR3 comprises 11 residues. DNA of the CDR3: TGTGCCACCAAAAGGGACACTGAAGCTTTCTTG. Translated: CATKRDTEAFL.

The rearrangement joins TRBV4-1 to TRBJ2-1; the D is unclear. V was cut by 1 base and J by 6 bases, with 16 bases left in between. There are 16 residues in the CDR3. Germline V gives CDR1 MGHRA, CDR2 YSYEKL. CDR3 in DNA: TGCGCCAGCAGCCAAGGGTCAGGTGGCGGCCCCAATGAGCAGTTCTTC. The encoded protein is CASSQGSGGGPNEQFF.

This clonotype came up many times. The rearrangement joins TRBV3-1 to TRBJ2-7; D ambiguous. Trimming removed 2 bases at V and 0 bases at J, with 11 bases between. The CDR3 length is 15 residues. The V gene's germline CDR1 is LGHDT and CDR2 YNNKEL (reference sequence). In DNA form, the CDR3 reads TGTGCCAGCAGCCAACAAACCCGAAGCTCCTACGAGCAGTACTTC. Amino acids: CASSQQTRSSYEQYF.

This clonotype was counted at least ten times. V is TRBV7-9 and J is TRBJ1-1; D unresolved. V was pared by 1 base and J by 2 bases, with 11 bases between. Germline values: CDR1 SEHNR, CDR2 FQNEAQ (reference sequence). This CDR3 spans 15 amino acids. In DNA, the CDR3 is TGTGCCAGCAGCTTAGTCCAGTGGCGCAACACTGAAGCTTTCTTT. Translation gives CASSLVQWRNTEAFF.

In this sample, this clonotype turned up many times. This rearrangement joins TRBV2 to TRBJ1-5; 7 bases are shared with TRBD1. Per germline, CDR1 SNHLY and CDR2 FYNNEI. J lost 0 bases, V lost 6 bases, and 5 bases had no gene match. This CDR3 is built from 15 residues. This CDR3 is CASRADRVSNQPQHF. The CDR3 DNA follows: TGTGCCAGCAGGGCAGACAGGGTTAGCAATCAGCCCCAGCATTTT.

The V and J genes are TRBV5-1 and TRBJ2-1; perhaps TRBD2 as D (5 bases). V lost 7 bases and J lost 5, with 16 bases in between. Germline V gene lookup returns CDR1 SGHRS and CDR2 YFSETQ. The CDR3 totals 14 residues. The CDR3 spells CASPGLILNNEQFF. For the CDR3, the DNA is TGCGCCAGCCCCGGACTTATCCTCAACAATGAGCAGTTCTTC.

This clonotype was observed at least ten times. The chain carries TRBV7-2 and TRBJ2-7, with D perhaps TRBD2 (5 bases). V was pared by 4 bases and J by 3 bases, with 10 bases between. This CDR3 region has 13 residues. Germline V CDR1 and CDR2: SGHTA, FQGNSA. Here the CDR3 DNA reads TGTGCCAGCAGCTCCCGGGCGGGCTACGAGCAGTACTTC. Its protein is CASSSRAGYEQYF.